This TCR beta chain was identified during a study of blood T cells in healthy people across ages. CDR1 is MNHNS and CDR2 is SASEGT in the germline V gene. The CDR3 runs to 17 residues. V dropped 6 bases and J dropped 0 bases, with 19 bases sitting between them. Primers used in a second PCR of about 7 to 12 cycles were a sample-barcoded 5' primer and a J-beta primer mix. A single record per CDR3 protein comes from TCRdb applying MiXCR to the 5' RACE reads. The table includes some 900,000 distinct CDR3 sequences, around 49% detected once. This TCR was sampled from a man aged 25 to 40 in good health. The chain couples TRBV6-1 to TRBJ2-3, with D possibly being TRBD1 or TRBD2 (5 bases each). Sequenced: blood. In nucleotides, the CDR3 is TGTGCCAGCAGACCACGGGCAGGGAGATCTAGCACAGATACGCAGTATTTT. This gives the protein CASRPRAGRSSTDTQYF.